Each of the 27 T cell receptor beta chains below was sequenced from the same sample in a study of molecular identifiers for immune sequencing clone quantification. TCRdb reprocessed the PCR reads via MiXCR and lists one record per CDR3 protein. The sample includes about 630,000 distinct CDR3 sequences, 25% seen only once; the top ten take approximately 0.75%. The sequenced sample consisted of naive CD8+ T cells from blood, with Jurkat cell RNA spiked in. The subset: FACS-sorted CD8+CD4-CCR7+CD45RA+ naive T cells. Receptors were obtained from a human donor in good health. Some libraries in this study had Jurkat cell RNA spiked in.

This clonotype was observed many times. The rearrangement joins TRBV11-2 to TRBJ1-1; D is unclear. Trimming shortened V by 2 bases and J by 0 bases, and 7 bases separated the two germline ends. Germline loops: CDR1 SGHAT, CDR2 FQNNGV. The CDR3 loop spans 14 amino acids. This CDR3 is CASSLTVMNTEAFF. The CDR3 DNA follows: TGTGCCAGCAGCTTAACAGTAATGAACACTGAAGCTTTCTTT.

The chain has TRBV9 and TRBJ2-3; either TRBD1 or TRBD2 may supply D (5 bases each). V lost 0 bases and J lost 4, with 18 bases in between. Germline V gene lookup returns CDR1 SGDLS and CDR2 YYNGEE. This CDR3 has 17 residues. CDR3 residues: CASSVDTGAPAPDTQYF. CDR3 nucleotides: TGTGCCAGCAGCGTAGACACCGGGGCCCCCGCCCCAGATACGCAGTATTTT.

This clonotype was found a few times. The chain is built from TRBV3-1 and TRBJ2-3, with 9 bases that match TRBD2. Germline CDR1 is LGHDT and CDR2 is YNNKEL (reference sequence). Trimming took 3 bases from V and 2 from J; bases not matched to a gene: 18. The CDR3 has 20 residues. The CDR3, as DNA: TGTGCCAGCAGCCACCCCAAGCACGCGGAAGAGCGGGGGGACACAGATACGCAGTATTTT. Its translation is CASSHPKHAEERGDTDTQYF.

A word on this clonotype: With a much larger clone just one base away, this may be a read error. This sequence joins TRBV28 and TRBJ2-3; perhaps TRBD1 as D (5 bases). The CDR3 length is 19 residues. The germline gives CDR1 MDHEN, CDR2 SYDVKM. The CDR3 bases are TGTTCCAGCAGTTTACCCCCGACTCGGACACGCCGAAGCACAGATACGCAGTATTTT. Amino acid sequence: CSSSLPPTRTRRSTDTQYF.

The gene calls are TRBV18 and TRBJ2-1, with D unresolved. V lost 2 bases and J 6 bases, leaving 11 bases between the germline ends. In germline, CDR1 is KGHSH, CDR2 LQKENI. The CDR3 consists of 14 residues. CDR3 sequence (DNA): TGTGCCAGCTCACCAGTTACAGCTTTCAATGAGCAGTTCTTC. As protein: CASSPVTAFNEQFF.

The rearrangement links TRBV5-6 to TRBJ2-1; no clear D. The CDR3 is 14 amino acids. V was cut by 4 bases and J by 4 bases, with 12 bases left in between. CDR1 SGHDT and CDR2 YYEEEE come from the germline V gene. This CDR3 is CASSPATWYNEQFF. CDR3 bases: TGTGCCAGCAGCCCGGCAACTTGGTACAATGAGCAGTTCTTC.

For this clonotype: A junction end diverges from the germline sequence, so it may reflect a read error. The J gene is TRBJ2-1, the V gene TRBV12-3 or TRBV12-4, with D perhaps matching TRBD1 (5 bases). The CDR3 length is 13 residues. The CDR3 here is CAGSSTDYNEQFF. CDR3 coding DNA: TGTGCCGGCAGTTCGACAGACTACAATGAGCAGTTCTTC.

V and J are TRBV9 and TRBJ2-3; weak D call: TRBD2 (6 bases). Between the trimmed V and J ends, which lost 4 bases and 2 bases, there was a span of 14 bases. The CDR3 length is 15 residues. CDR1 and CDR2 (germline): SGDLS, YYNGEE. CDR3 loop: CASSLVAENTDTQYF. DNA of the CDR3: TGTGCCAGCAGCTTAGTAGCGGAGAACACAGATACGCAGTATTTT. Complete variable domain (other parts from reference TRBV9 and TRBJ2-3): DSGVTQTPKHLITATGQRVTLRCSPRSGDLSVYWYQQSLDQGLQFLIQYYNGEERAKGNILERFSAQQFPDLHSELNLSSLELGDSALYFCASSLVAENTDTQYFGPGTRLTVL.

V and J are TRBV9 and TRBJ1-6, with 11 bases lining up with TRBD1. Germline CDR1 reads SGDLS; CDR2 reads YYNGEE. The CDR3 covers 14 residues. Unmatched junction bases numbered 2, after V lost 3 bases and J lost 9 bases. CDR3 protein: CASSAGQGVSPLHF. The CDR3 nucleotides read TGTGCCAGCAGCGCGGGACAGGGGGTTTCACCCCTCCACTTT.

This clonotype was observed a few times. The chain joins TRBV27 to TRBJ1-4; D gene unclear. Germline values: CDR1 MNHEY, CDR2 SMNVEV (reference sequence). The CDR3 extends over 16 amino acids. Trimming cost V 4 bases and J 0 bases, with 12 bases left between them. The CDR3, as DNA: TGTGCCAGCAGTTGGCGGACGGAAGCAACTAATGAAAAACTGTTTTTT. Its protein product is CASSWRTEATNEKLFF.

There are many counts of this clonotype. This chain joins TRBV28 and TRBJ2-1; unclear D gene. CDR3 size: 11 residues. Germline CDR1 reads MDHEN; CDR2 reads SYDVKM. Deletions cut 2 bases from V and 10 bases from J, with 6 bases between. The CDR3 bases are TGTGCCAGCAGTTTAGTGGAGGAGCAGTTCTTC. Encoded protein: CASSLVEEQFF.

This clonotype was recorded many times. The chain has TRBV7-9 and TRBJ2-5, with TRBD1 identical over 7 bases. CDR3 length: 14 residues. In germline, CDR1 is SEHNR, CDR2 FQNEAQ (reference sequence). Losses at the gene ends were 5 bases for V and 0 bases for J; bases not matched to a gene: 3. Written as DNA, the CDR3 is TGTGCCAGCAGCCAGGGGGTTAACCAAGAGACCCAGTACTTC. This encodes CASSQGVNQETQYF.

The V gene is TRBV15, the J gene TRBJ1-1; a possible D gene is TRBD1 (6 bases). This CDR3 contains 17 residues. Germline V gives CDR1 LNHNV, CDR2 YYDKDF (reference sequence). Deletions cut 0 bases from V and 5 bases from J, with 19 bases between. The CDR3: CATSRDVFRGGETEAFF. CDR3 coding DNA: TGTGCCACCAGCAGAGATGTTTTCAGGGGAGGTGAGACTGAAGCTTTCTTT.

In the case of this clonotype: A read error may be the cause here, since a much bigger clone is one base away. The chain couples TRBV14 to TRBJ2-5; a possible D gene is TRBD1 (6 bases). V was cut by 4 bases and J by 3 bases, with 15 bases left in between. The CDR3 runs 15 residues. Per the germline V gene, CDR1 is SGHDN and CDR2 is FVKESK. CDR3 bases: TGTGCCAGCAGCCGAGGAGTATACAGGGAAGAGACCCAGTACTTC. Encoded protein: CASSRGVYREETQYF. Supplemented by reference TRBV14 and TRBJ2-5, the full variable domain reads EAGVTQFPSHSVIEKGQTVTLRCDPISGHDNLYWYRRVMGKEIKFLLHFVKESKQDESGMPNNRFLAERTGGTYSTLKVQPAELEDSGVYFCASSRGVYREETQYFGPGTRLLVL.

A few counts support this clonotype. This chain joins TRBV7-8 and TRBJ2-2; tentatively, D is TRBD2 (6 bases). With 5 bases removed from V and 3 bases from J, the gap between germline ends came to 16 bases. The CDR3 has 16 residues. Per the germline V gene, CDR1 is SGHVS and CDR2 is FQNEAQ. CDR3 sequence reads: CASSPRAGSYTGELFF. CDR3 bases: TGTGCCAGCAGCCCCCGTGCGGGGTCTTACACCGGGGAGCTGTTTTTT.

The genes are TRBV2 and TRBJ2-3; the match to TRBD1 covers 8 bases. The CDR3 runs 15 residues. Germline V gene lookup returns CDR1 SNHLY and CDR2 FYNNEI. Trimming at V came to 10 bases and at J to 4 bases, leaving 13 bases not matched to a gene. CDR3 protein: CANKRTGPGADTQYF. The CDR3 DNA reads as TGTGCCAACAAACGGACAGGGCCGGGGGCAGATACGCAGTATTTT.

J is TRBJ2-2 and V is TRBV30; D perhaps matches TRBD1 (6 bases). This CDR3 region has 13 residues. Trimming took off 2 bases at V and 7 bases at J, with 11 bases between the two ends. Germline-derived CDR1 and CDR2 are GTSNPN and SVGIG (reference sequence). The CDR3 loop is CAWSITGFGELFF. The DNA of the CDR3 is TGTGCCTGGAGTATAACAGGGTTCGGGGAGCTGTTTTTT. Full variable domain (outside the CDR3, taken from reference TRBV30 and TRBJ2-2): SQTIHQWPATLVQPVGSPLSLECTVEGTSNPNLYWYRQAAGRGLQLLFYSVGIGQISSEVPQNLSASRPQDRQFILSSKKLLLSDSGFYLCAWSITGFGELFFGEGSRLTVL.

This clonotype was found a few times. This chain joins TRBV27 and TRBJ2-7; TRBD2 agrees at 7 bases. J was trimmed by 5 bases and V by 6 bases; bases with no gene match: 10. This CDR3 comprises 14 residues. Per germline, CDR1 MNHEY and CDR2 SMNVEV (reference sequence). This CDR3 reads CASSIFGGSDEQYF. CDR3 sequence (DNA): TGTGCCAGCAGCATATTCGGGGGGAGTGACGAGCAGTACTTC.

Concerning this clonotype: Since a much larger clone is just one base distant, this may be a read error. V gene TRBV4-3 combines with J gene TRBJ1-1; D remains unclear. The germline V gene has CDR1 LGHNA and CDR2 YSLEER. The CDR3 extends over 13 amino acids. The CDR3 coding sequence is TGCGCCAGCAGCGAGACGAGCGGCACCGAAGCTGTCTTT. It encodes CASSETSGTEAVF.

This clonotype was seen more than once but under ten times. V gene TRBV6-2 or TRBV6-3 combines with J gene TRBJ2-7; 9 bases are shared with TRBD2. The CDR3 has 14 residues. V shed 7 bases and J 3 bases; nucleotides not matched to a gene: 7. Germline-derived CDR1 and CDR2 are MNHEY and SVGEGT. The DNA for the CDR3 is TGTGCCAGCACCTCGAATAGCGGGGGCTACGAGCAGTACTTC. Protein: CASTSNSGGYEQYF.

This rearrangement joins TRBV7-2 to TRBJ2-7; D perhaps matches TRBD2 (5 bases). CDR1 and CDR2 from the germline V gene are SGHTA and FQGNSA. Trimming shortened V by 1 base and J by 3 bases, and 10 bases separated the two germline ends. The CDR3 runs to 14 residues. Here the CDR3 reads CASSLGGFDYEQYF. The CDR3 DNA sequence: TGTGCCAGCAGCTTAGGAGGGTTCGACTACGAGCAGTACTTC. The whole variable domain, remainder taken from reference TRBV7-2 and TRBJ2-7, is GAGVSQSPSNKVTEKGKDVELRCDPISGHTALYWYRQSLGQGLEFLIYFQGNSAPDKSGLPSDRFSAERTGGSVSTLTIQRTQQEDSAVYLCASSLGGFDYEQYFGPGTRLTVT.

This clonotype was counted at least ten times. The DNA of the CDR3 is TGTGCCAGCAGCTTGGAAATGGGACTAGCGGCCCCCTACGAGCAGTACTTC. This encodes CASSLEMGLAAPYEQYF. This chain uses TRBV5-6 with TRBJ2-7, with 11 bases that match TRBD2. The germline V gene encodes CDR1 SGHDT and CDR2 YYEEEE. The CDR3 has 17 amino acids. Trimming took 0 bases from V and 2 from J; bases not matched to a gene: 7.

This clonotype was detected only a few times. The gene calls are TRBV27 and TRBJ2-1; 9 bases map to TRBD2. CDR3 length equals 17 residues. Germline assignment: CDR1 MNHEY and CDR2 SMNVEV (reference sequence). V gave up 5 bases and J gave up 0 bases; unmatched junction bases: 8. The CDR3 coding sequence is TGTGCCAGCAGTGACAACGGACTAGCGCCCTCCTACAATGAGCAGTTCTTC. It yields the protein CASSDNGLAPSYNEQFF.

This clonotype has ten or more counts. V gene TRBV5-1 combines with J gene TRBJ2-3; possible D gene TRBD2, 6 bases. V lost 0 bases and J lost 3, with 11 bases in between. Germline V gene lookup returns CDR1 SGHRS and CDR2 YFSETQ. This CDR3 contains 15 residues. This CDR3 reads CASSLGVAGTDTQYF. CDR3 DNA sequence: TGCGCCAGCAGCTTGGGGGTTGCGGGGACAGATACGCAGTATTTT. The full variable domain, with the rest looked up from reference TRBV5-1 and TRBJ2-3, is KAGVTQTPRYLIKTRGQQVTLSCSPISGHRSVSWYQQTPGQGLQFLFEYFSETQRNKGNFPGRFSGRQFSNSRSEMNVSTLELGDSALYLCASSLGVAGTDTQYFGPGTRLTVL.

There are many counts of this clonotype. The chain joins TRBV4-3 to TRBJ2-7, with 11 bases identical to TRBD1. The length of the CDR3 is 15 residues. Germline V lookup: CDR1 LGHNA, CDR2 YSLEER. V trimming: 3 bases; J trimming: 6 bases; junction bases outside the gene matches: 7. The CDR3 nucleotides read TGCGCCAGCAGCCATATGGGACAGGGGGTTTCCGAGCAGTACTTC. It codes for CASSHMGQGVSEQYF.

About this clonotype: Since a much larger clone is just one base distant, this may be a read error. The chain recombines TRBV13 with TRBJ2-5; D call uncertain. CDR1 and CDR2 (germline): PRHDT, FYEKMQ (reference sequence). There are 14 residues in the CDR3. V gave up 2 bases and J gave up 4 bases, with 11 bases separating them. CDR3 DNA sequence: TGTGCCAGCAGCTTACGGCGGCTACTAGAGACCCAGTACTTC. Protein sequence: CASSLRRLLETQYF.

This clonotype has only a few counts. This sequence joins TRBV20-1 and TRBJ2-7; D perhaps matches TRBD1 (5 bases). This CDR3 region has 14 residues. V lost 4 bases and J lost 2, with 15 bases in between. The V gene's germline CDR1 is DFQATT and CDR2 SNEGSKA (reference sequence). CDR3 bases: TGCAGTGCTACAGCCAGGGTATACCCCTACGAGCAGTACTTC. Translating it yields CSATARVYPYEQYF.